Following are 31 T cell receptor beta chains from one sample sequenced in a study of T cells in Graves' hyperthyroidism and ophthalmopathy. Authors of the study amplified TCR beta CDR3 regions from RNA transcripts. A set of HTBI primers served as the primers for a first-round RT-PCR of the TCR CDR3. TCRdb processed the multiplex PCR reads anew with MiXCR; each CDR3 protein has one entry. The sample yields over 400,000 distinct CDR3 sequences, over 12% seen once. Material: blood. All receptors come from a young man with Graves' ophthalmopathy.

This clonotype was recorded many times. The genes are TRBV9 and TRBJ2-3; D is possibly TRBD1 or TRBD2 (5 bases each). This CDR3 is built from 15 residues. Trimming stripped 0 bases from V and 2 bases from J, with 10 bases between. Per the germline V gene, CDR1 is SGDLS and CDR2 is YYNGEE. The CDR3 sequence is CASSVGGAATDTQYF. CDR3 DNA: TGTGCCAGCAGCGTAGGAGGGGCGGCCACAGATACGCAGTATTTT.

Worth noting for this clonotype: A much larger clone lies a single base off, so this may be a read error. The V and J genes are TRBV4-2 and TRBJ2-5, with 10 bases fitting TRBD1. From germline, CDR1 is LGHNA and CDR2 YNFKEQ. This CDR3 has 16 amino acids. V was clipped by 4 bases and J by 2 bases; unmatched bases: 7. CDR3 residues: CASSPWTGGRQETQYF. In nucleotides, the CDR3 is TGTGCCAGCAGCCCGTGGACAGGGGGGCGTCAAGAGACCCAGTACTTC.

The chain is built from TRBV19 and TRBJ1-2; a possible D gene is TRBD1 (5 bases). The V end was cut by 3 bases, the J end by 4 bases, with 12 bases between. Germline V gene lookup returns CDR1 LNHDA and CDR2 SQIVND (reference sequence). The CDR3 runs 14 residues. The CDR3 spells CASSIPGLIYGYTF. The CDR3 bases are TGTGCCAGTAGTATCCCAGGGCTCATCTATGGCTACACCTTC.

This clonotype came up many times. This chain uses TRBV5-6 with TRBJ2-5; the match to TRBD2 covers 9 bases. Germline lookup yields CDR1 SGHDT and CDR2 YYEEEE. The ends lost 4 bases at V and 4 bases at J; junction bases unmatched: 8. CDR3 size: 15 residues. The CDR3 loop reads CASSPDQTSGETQYF. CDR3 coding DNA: TGTGCCAGCAGCCCGGATCAGACTAGCGGAGAGACCCAGTACTTC.

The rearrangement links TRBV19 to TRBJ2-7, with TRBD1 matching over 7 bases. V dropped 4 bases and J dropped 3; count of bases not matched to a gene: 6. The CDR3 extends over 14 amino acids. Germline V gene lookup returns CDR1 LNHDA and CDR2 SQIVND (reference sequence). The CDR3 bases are TGTGCCAGTAGTAACCGACAGGGACACTACGAGCAGTACTTC. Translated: CASSNRQGHYEQYF. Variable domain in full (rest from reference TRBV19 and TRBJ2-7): DGGITQSPKYLFRKEGQNVTLSCEQNLNHDAMYWYRQDPGQGLRLIYYSQIVNDFQKGDIAEGYSVSREKKESFPLTVTSAQKNPTAFYLCASSNRQGHYEQYFGPGTRLTVT.

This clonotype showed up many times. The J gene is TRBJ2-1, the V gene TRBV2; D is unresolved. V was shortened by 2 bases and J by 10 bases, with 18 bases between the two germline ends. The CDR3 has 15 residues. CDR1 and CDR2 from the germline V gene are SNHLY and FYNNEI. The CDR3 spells CASSERNWWQWEQFF. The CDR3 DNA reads TGTGCCAGCAGTGAACGCAATTGGTGGCAATGGGAGCAGTTCTTC.

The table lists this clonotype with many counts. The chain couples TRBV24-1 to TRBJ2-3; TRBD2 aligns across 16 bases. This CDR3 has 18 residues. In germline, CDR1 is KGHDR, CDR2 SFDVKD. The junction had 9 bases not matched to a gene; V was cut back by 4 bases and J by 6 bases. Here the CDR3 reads CATSEPGTSGRAGDTQYF. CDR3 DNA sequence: TGTGCCACCAGTGAACCTGGGACTAGCGGGAGGGCAGGGGATACGCAGTATTTT.

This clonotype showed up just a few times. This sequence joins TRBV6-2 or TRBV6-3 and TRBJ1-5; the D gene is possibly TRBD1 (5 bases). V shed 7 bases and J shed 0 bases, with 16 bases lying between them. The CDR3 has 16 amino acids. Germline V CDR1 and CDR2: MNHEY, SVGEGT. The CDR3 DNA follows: TGTGCCAGCATCCCGGAGGGGCCCGATAGCAATCAGCCCCAGCATTTT. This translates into CASIPEGPDSNQPQHF.

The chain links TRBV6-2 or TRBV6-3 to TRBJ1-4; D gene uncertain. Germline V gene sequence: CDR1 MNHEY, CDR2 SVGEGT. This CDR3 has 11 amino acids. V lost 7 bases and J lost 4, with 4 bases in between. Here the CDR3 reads CASNFNEKLFF. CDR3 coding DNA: TGTGCCAGCAATTTTAATGAAAAACTGTTTTTT.

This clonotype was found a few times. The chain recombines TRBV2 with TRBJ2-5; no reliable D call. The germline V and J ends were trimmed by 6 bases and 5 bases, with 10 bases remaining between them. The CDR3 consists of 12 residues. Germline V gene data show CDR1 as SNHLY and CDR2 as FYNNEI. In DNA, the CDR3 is TGTGCCAGCAGCGCCCAGTGGGAGACCCAGTACTTC. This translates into CASSAQWETQYF.

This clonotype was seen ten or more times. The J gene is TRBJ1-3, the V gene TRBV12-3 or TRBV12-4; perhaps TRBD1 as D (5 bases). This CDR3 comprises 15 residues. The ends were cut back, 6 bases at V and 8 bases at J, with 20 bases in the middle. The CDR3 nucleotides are TGTGCCAGCAGCCTCTTGGGGCCCGGTGCGGACACCATATATTTT. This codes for CASSLLGPGADTIYF.

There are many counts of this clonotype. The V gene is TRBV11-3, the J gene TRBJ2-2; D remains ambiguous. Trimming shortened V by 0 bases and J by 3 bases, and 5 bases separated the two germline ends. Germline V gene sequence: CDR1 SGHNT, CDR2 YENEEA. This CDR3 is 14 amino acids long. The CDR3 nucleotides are TGTGCCAGCAGCTTAGAAGGGCACACCGGGGAGCTGTTTTTT. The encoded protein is CASSLEGHTGELFF. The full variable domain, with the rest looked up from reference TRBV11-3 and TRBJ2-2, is EAGVVQSPRYKIIEKKQPVAFWCNPISGHNTLYWYLQNLGQGPELLIRYENEEAVDDSQLPKDRFSAERLKGVDSTLKIQPAELGDSAVYLCASSLEGHTGELFFGEGSRLTVL.

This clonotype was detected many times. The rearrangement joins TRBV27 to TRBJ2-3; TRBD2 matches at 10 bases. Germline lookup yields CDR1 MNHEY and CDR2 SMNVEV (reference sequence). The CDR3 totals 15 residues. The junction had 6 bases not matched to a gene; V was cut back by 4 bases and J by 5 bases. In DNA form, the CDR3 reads TGTGCCAGCAGTTCTCTAGCGGGAGTTGTAGATACGCAGTATTTT. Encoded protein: CASSSLAGVVDTQYF.

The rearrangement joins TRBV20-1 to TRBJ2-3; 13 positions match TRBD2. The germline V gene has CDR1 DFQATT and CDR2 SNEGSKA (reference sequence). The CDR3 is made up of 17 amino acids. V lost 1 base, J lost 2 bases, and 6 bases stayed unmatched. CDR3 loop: CSARGRGLAGPTDTQYF. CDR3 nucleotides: TGCAGTGCTAGAGGAAGGGGACTAGCGGGGCCCACAGATACGCAGTATTTT.

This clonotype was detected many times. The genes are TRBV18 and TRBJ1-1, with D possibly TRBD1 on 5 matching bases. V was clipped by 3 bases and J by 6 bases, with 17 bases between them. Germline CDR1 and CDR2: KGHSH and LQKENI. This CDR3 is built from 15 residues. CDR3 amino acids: CASSPITPGIPEAFF. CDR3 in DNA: TGTGCCAGCTCACCGATCACTCCAGGGATCCCTGAAGCTTTCTTT.

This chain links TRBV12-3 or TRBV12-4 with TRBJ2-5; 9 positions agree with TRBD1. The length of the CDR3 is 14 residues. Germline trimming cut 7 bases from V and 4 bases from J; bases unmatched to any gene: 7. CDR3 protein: CASIGTGLLETQYF. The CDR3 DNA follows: TGTGCCAGCATTGGGACAGGGCTCTTAGAGACCCAGTACTTC.

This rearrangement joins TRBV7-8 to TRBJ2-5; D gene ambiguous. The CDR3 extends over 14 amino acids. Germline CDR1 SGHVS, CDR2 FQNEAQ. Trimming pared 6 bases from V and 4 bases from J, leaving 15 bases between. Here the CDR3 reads CASSSRRLVETQYF. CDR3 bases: TGTGCCAGCAGTTCCAGACGTTTGGTAGAGACCCAGTACTTC.

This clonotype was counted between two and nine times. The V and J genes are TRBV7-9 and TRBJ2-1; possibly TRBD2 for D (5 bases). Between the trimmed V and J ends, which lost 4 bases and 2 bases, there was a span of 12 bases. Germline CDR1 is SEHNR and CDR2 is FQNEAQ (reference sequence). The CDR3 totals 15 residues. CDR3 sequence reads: CASSSLVDTYNEQFF. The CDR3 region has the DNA TGTGCCAGCAGCTCACTAGTAGACACCTACAATGAGCAGTTCTTC.

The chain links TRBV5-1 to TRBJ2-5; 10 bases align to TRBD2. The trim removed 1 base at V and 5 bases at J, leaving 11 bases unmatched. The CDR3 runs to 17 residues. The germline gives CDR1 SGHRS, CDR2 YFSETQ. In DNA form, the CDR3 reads TGCGCCAGCAGCTTGTCGCCAGAGCGGGAGGGCCCGGAGACCCAGTACTTC. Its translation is CASSLSPEREGPETQYF.

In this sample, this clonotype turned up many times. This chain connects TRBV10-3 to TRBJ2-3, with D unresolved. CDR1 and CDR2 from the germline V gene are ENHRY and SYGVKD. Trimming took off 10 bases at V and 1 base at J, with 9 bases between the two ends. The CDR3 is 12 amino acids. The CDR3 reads CATGFGTDTQYF. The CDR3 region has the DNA TGTGCCACAGGCTTTGGCACAGATACGCAGTATTTT.

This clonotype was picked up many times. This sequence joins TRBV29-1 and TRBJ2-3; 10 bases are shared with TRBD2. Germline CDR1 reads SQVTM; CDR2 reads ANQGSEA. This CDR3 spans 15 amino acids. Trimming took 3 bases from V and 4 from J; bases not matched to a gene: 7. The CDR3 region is CSVESGRGGPDTQYF. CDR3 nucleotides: TGCAGCGTTGAGAGCGGGAGGGGGGGCCCAGATACGCAGTATTTT.

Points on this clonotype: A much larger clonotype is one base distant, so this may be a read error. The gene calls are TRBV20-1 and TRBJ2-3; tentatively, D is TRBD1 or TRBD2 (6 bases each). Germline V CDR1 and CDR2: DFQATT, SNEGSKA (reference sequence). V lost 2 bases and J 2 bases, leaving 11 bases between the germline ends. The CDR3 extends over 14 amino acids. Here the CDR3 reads CSARKGGLTDTQYF. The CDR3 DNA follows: TGCAGTGCTAGAAAGGGGGGCCTCACAGATACGCAGTATTTT.

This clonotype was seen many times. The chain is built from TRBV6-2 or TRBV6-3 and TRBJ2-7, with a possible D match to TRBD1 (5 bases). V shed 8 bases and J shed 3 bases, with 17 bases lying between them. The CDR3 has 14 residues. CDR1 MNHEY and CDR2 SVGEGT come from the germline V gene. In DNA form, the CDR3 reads TGTGCCAGCCCGCGCAGGGATCAGGACTACGAGCAGTACTTC. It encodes CASPRRDQDYEQYF.

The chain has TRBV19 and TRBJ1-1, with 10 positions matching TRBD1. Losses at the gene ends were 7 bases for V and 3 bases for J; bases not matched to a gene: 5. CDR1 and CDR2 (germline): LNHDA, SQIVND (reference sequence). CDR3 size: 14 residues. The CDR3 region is CASTKTGGHTEAFF. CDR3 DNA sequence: TGTGCCAGTACCAAGACAGGGGGCCACACTGAAGCTTTCTTT.

The CDR3 coding sequence is TGTGCCAGCACTCTACAGGGGTCGGGTCAGCCCCAGCATTTT. This sequence encodes CASTLQGSGQPQHF. The chain has TRBV6-1 and TRBJ1-5; 7 nucleotides align to TRBD1. Trimming at V came to 7 bases and at J to 6 bases, leaving 9 bases not matched to a gene. This CDR3 is built from 14 residues. Germline V lookup: CDR1 MNHNS, CDR2 SASEGT.

The CDR3 spells CASSPNSRAQETQYF. The CDR3 bases are TGTGCCAGCAGCCCAAACTCTAGAGCCCAAGAGACCCAGTACTTC. The rearrangement uses TRBV12-3 or TRBV12-4 and TRBJ2-5, with no clear D. The V gene lost 6 bases and the J gene lost 1 base, with 15 bases spanning the gap. This CDR3 contains 15 residues.

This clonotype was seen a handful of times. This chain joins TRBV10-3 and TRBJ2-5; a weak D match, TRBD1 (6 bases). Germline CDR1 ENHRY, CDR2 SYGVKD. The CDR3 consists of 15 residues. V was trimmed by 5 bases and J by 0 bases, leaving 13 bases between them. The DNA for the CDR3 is TGTGCCATCAGTATTAGTTGGGACAACCAAGAGACCCAGTACTTC. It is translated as CAISISWDNQETQYF.

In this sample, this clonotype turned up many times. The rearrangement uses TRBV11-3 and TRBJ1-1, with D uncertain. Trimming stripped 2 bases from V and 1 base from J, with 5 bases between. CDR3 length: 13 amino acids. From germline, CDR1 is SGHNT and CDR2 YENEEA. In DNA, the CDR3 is TGTGCCAGCAGCTTAAAGGGGAACACTGAAGCTTTCTTT. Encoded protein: CASSLKGNTEAFF. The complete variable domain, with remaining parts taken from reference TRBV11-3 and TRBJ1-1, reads EAGVVQSPRYKIIEKKQPVAFWCNPISGHNTLYWYLQNLGQGPELLIRYENEEAVDDSQLPKDRFSAERLKGVDSTLKIQPAELGDSAVYLCASSLKGNTEAFFGQGTRLTVV.

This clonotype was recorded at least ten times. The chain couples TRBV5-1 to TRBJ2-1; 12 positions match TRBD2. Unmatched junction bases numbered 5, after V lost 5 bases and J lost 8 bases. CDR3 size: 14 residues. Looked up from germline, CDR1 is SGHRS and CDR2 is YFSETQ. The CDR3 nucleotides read TGCGCCAGCAGGAGATCTAGCGGGAGGGATGAGCAGTTCTTC. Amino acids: CASRRSSGRDEQFF. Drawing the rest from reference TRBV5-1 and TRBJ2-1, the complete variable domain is KAGVTQTPRYLIKTRGQQVTLSCSPISGHRSVSWYQQTPGQGLQFLFEYFSETQRNKGNFPGRFSGRQFSNSRSEMNVSTLELGDSALYLCASRRSSGRDEQFFGPGTRLTVL.

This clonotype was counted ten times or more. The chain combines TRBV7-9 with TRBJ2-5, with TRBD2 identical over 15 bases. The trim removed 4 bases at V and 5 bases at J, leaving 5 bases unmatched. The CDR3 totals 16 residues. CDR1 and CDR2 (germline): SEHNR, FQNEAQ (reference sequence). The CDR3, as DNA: TGTGCCAGCAGCTCCCGGACTAGCGGGGGGGTGGAGACCCAGTACTTC. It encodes CASSSRTSGGVETQYF.

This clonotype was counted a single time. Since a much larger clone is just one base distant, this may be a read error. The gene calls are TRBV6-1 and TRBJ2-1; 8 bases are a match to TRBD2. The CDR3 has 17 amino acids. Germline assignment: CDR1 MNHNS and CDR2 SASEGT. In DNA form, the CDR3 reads TGTGCCGGCAGTAGCCTGTTCGCGGGGGGCCTGGACAATGAGCAGTTCTTC. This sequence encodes CAGSSLFAGGLDNEQFF.